The 6 T cell receptor beta chains below were found in one sample sequenced in a study of control samples from healthy donors and cancer patients. The table came from immunoSEQ multiplex PCR; TCRdb's copy has only in-frame clones and leaves some out. The profile shows some 150,000 clones, approximately 93% of them singletons. The specimen was blood. The source is a man aged 45-60 years in good health.

This chain links TRBV19 with TRBJ2-7, with a possible D match to TRBD1 (6 bases). The CDR3 runs to 12 residues. The V end was cut by 3 bases, the J end by 6 bases, with 9 bases between. Germline lookup yields CDR1 LNHDA and CDR2 SQIVND (reference sequence). CDR3 residues: CASSIGRGEQYF. CDR3 nucleotides: TGTGCCAGTAGTATCGGCAGGGGCGAGCAGTACTTC.

This rearrangement joins TRBV25-1 to TRBJ2-1; 13 positions match TRBD2. The CDR3 spans 15 residues. In germline, CDR1 is MGHDK, CDR2 SYGVNS. Losses at the gene ends were 4 bases for V and 7 bases for J; bases not matched to a gene: 4. The CDR3 region is CASSGLAGGGNEQFF. DNA of the CDR3: TGTGCCAGCAGTGGACTAGCGGGAGGTGGGAATGAGCAGTTCTTC.

This chain connects TRBV6-6 to TRBJ2-2, with D tentatively TRBD2 (5 bases). The CDR3 has 15 residues. Germline assignment: CDR1 MNHNY and CDR2 SVGAGI (reference sequence). Trimming took 7 bases from V and 1 from J, leaving 13 bases between them. The CDR3: CASKKEAWNTGELFF. In DNA, the CDR3 is TGTGCCAGCAAAAAGGAGGCGTGGAACACCGGGGAGCTGTTTTTT.

V is TRBV9 and J is TRBJ2-7, with 7 bases identical to TRBD2. The ends lost 4 bases at V and 3 bases at J; junction bases unmatched: 10. The CDR3 consists of 15 residues. Looked up from germline, CDR1 is SGDLS and CDR2 is YYNGEE. The CDR3 region is CASSPHAGALYEQYF. The CDR3 nucleotides read TGTGCCAGCAGCCCCCACGCGGGAGCCCTCTACGAGCAGTACTTC.

V gene TRBV27 combines with J gene TRBJ2-7; TRBD1 matches at 7 bases. The CDR3 sequence is 14 residues long. Germline V gene lookup returns CDR1 MNHEY and CDR2 SMNVEV (reference sequence). V lost 5 bases and J lost 5; bases outside the gene matches: 9. In DNA form, the CDR3 reads TGTGCCAGCAGTAGGAGCAGGGGGTTTCACGAGCAGTACTTC. Translating it yields CASSRSRGFHEQYF.

V and J are TRBV24-1 and TRBJ2-1, with 7 nucleotides matching TRBD2. The V segment lost 4 bases and the J segment 9 bases; nucleotides outside the gene matches: 14. This CDR3 has 16 residues. Germline CDR1 KGHDR, CDR2 SFDVKD. This CDR3 reads CATSDPYLAERGEQFF. The CDR3, as DNA: TGTGCCACCAGTGACCCGTACCTAGCGGAAAGAGGTGAGCAGTTCTTC.